A single sample is the source of the 2 T cell receptor beta chains below, sequenced in a study of Tregs in tolerant kidney transplant recipients. Clones were read by immunoSEQ multiplex PCR, and TCRdb kept only the in-frame ones, dropping some. The sample includes about 120,000 clones, 92% of them seen just once. The sequencing sample was made of CD4+ T cells from blood. These receptor sequences come from a human donor in good health.

The V gene is TRBV2, the J gene TRBJ1-5; D is possibly TRBD1 (5 bases). The CDR3 extends over 15 amino acids. V was clipped by 4 bases and J by 4 bases, with 14 bases between them. The germline CDR1 and CDR2 sequences are SNHLY and FYNNEI. This chain's CDR3 is CASSAGLSSNQPQHF. The CDR3 DNA reads as TGTGCCAGCAGTGCGGGACTCTCGTCAAATCAGCCCCAGCATTTT.

V is TRBV27 and J is TRBJ2-7; 9 positions agree with TRBD1. CDR3 length: 16 residues. V dropped 6 bases and J dropped 1; count of bases not matched to a gene: 10. Germline V gives CDR1 MNHEY, CDR2 SMNVEV (reference sequence). In nucleotides, the CDR3 is TGTGCCAGCAGACCCCACAGGGGGCCACCTTCCTACGAGCAGTACTTC. Protein sequence: CASRPHRGPPSYEQYF.